One and the same sample provided the 17 T cell receptor beta chains below, sequenced in a study of a mutant IDH1 vaccine in newly diagnosed glioma. Time point specified: week 11, during vaccination. Mutant IDH1 20-mer peptide, at 300 ug, made up each vaccine dose, with topical imiquimod. The assay was immunoSEQ multiplex PCR, and TCRdb's table has in-frame clones only and misses some. The table includes tens of thousands of clones, about 80% detected once. The antigens these receptors bind are not known. The sample was PBMCs, taken from a glioma patient whose treatment included an IDH1 peptide vaccine. The receptors derive from a young woman with glioma.

The gene calls are TRBV25-1 and TRBJ2-1; possibly TRBD1 or TRBD2 for D (5 bases each). Per germline, CDR1 MGHDK and CDR2 SYGVNS. Between the trimmed V and J ends, which lost 3 bases and 7 bases, there was a span of 16 bases. The CDR3 has 15 residues. The CDR3 loop reads CASSEQNRGRNEQFF. The DNA for the CDR3 is TGTGCCAGCAGTGAGCAAAATCGGGGACGTAATGAGCAGTTCTTC.

The chain joins TRBV19 to TRBJ2-7, with TRBD1 as a possible D gene (6 bases). This CDR3 spans 14 amino acids. Germline assignment: CDR1 LNHDA and CDR2 SQIVND (reference sequence). V was pared by 5 bases and J by 3 bases, with 14 bases between. The CDR3: CASSSDIGGYEQYF. Here the CDR3 DNA reads TGTGCCAGTAGTTCGGACATAGGGGGCTACGAGCAGTACTTC.

V gene TRBV4-3 combines with J gene TRBJ2-7, with TRBD2 identical over 12 bases. This CDR3 comprises 14 residues. The J segment lost 2 bases and the V segment lost 5 bases, leaving 1 base of the junction unmatched. CDR1 and CDR2 from the germline V gene are LGHNA and YSLEER. CDR3 loop: CASSRTSGTYEQYF. CDR3 DNA sequence: TGCGCCAGCAGCAGGACTAGCGGGACCTACGAGCAGTACTTC.

V usage is TRBV6-1 and J usage is TRBJ1-5; no reliable D call. V was shortened by 5 bases and J by 0 bases, with 8 bases between the two germline ends. CDR3 length equals 14 residues. Looked up from germline, CDR1 is MNHNS and CDR2 is SASEGT. Here the CDR3 reads CASSLDTSNQPQHF. CDR3 coding DNA: TGTGCCAGCAGTCTTGATACTAGCAATCAGCCCCAGCATTTT.

This chain joins TRBV30 and TRBJ2-5; no clear D gene. The germline V gene encodes CDR1 GTSNPN and CDR2 SVGIG (reference sequence). This CDR3 has 11 residues. V lost 1 base and J lost 2, with 2 bases in between. CDR3 protein: CAWSGQETQYF. Here the CDR3 DNA reads TGTGCCTGGAGTGGTCAAGAGACCCAGTACTTC.

This chain links TRBV6-5 with TRBJ2-3, with a tentative D call TRBD1 (6 bases). Germline V gene data show CDR1 as MNHEY and CDR2 as SVGAGI. V lost 6 bases and J lost 2, with 12 bases in between. The CDR3 loop spans 14 amino acids. The CDR3 loop reads CASSPTGITDTQYF. The CDR3 coding sequence is TGTGCCAGCAGCCCAACAGGGATCACAGATACGCAGTATTTT.

The chain recombines TRBV5-1 with TRBJ2-7; 7 bases map to TRBD1. CDR3 length: 11 amino acids. Germline assignment: CDR1 SGHRS and CDR2 YFSETQ. J lost 12 bases, V lost 2 bases, and 5 bases had no gene match. The CDR3 protein is CASSLGQVAYF. In DNA, the CDR3 is TGCGCCAGCAGCTTAGGACAGGTGGCGTACTTC.

The chain recombines TRBV6-5 with TRBJ1-1; possible D gene TRBD1, 5 bases. The CDR3 consists of 14 residues. V was pared by 5 bases and J by 7 bases, with 17 bases between. Per the germline V gene, CDR1 is MNHEY and CDR2 is SVGAGI. The CDR3 region is CASSRQPEHGEAFF. The CDR3 DNA follows: TGTGCCAGCAGTCGACAGCCGGAACATGGTGAAGCTTTCTTT.

This chain links TRBV10-1 with TRBJ2-3; unclear D gene. Germline loops: CDR1 WNHNN, CDR2 SYGVQD (reference sequence). This CDR3 spans 14 amino acids. Trimming left V 7 bases short and J 2 bases short, with 13 bases between. CDR3 DNA: TGCGCCAGCAATACTGCGCCTCTCACAGATACGCAGTATTTT. The encoded protein is CASNTAPLTDTQYF.

The J gene is TRBJ2-7, the V gene TRBV7-2, with D possibly being TRBD2 (6 bases). Germline V CDR1 and CDR2: SGHTA, FQGNSA. Trimming took off 10 bases at V and 3 bases at J, with 16 bases between the two ends. The CDR3 length is 13 residues. The CDR3 here is CATNRGTGYEQYF. Written as DNA, the CDR3 is TGTGCCACCAATCGGGGGACCGGCTACGAGCAGTACTTC. The full variable domain, completed using reference TRBV7-2 and TRBJ2-7, is GAGVSQSPSNKVTEKGKDVELRCDPISGHTALYWYRQSLGQGLEFLIYFQGNSAPDKSGLPSDRFSAERTGGSVSTLTIQRTQQEDSAVYLCATNRGTGYEQYFGPGTRLTVT.

A few counts support this clone. The chain combines TRBV5-1 with TRBJ1-3; TRBD1 might be the D (5 bases). Trimming cost V 4 bases and J 3 bases, with 8 bases left between them. There are 13 residues in the CDR3. Germline values: CDR1 SGHRS, CDR2 YFSETQ. CDR3 coding DNA: TGCGCCAGCAGCCAGGGACTTGGAAACACCATATATTTT. Translated: CASSQGLGNTIYF.

The table lists this clone with a few counts. This chain joins TRBV10-3 and TRBJ2-7, with D perhaps TRBD1 (6 bases). This CDR3 has 14 amino acids. V was trimmed by 6 bases and J by 5 bases, leaving 17 bases between them. Germline V lookup: CDR1 ENHRY, CDR2 SYGVKD. CDR3 protein: CAISGADSGHEQYF. Here the CDR3 DNA reads TGTGCCATCAGCGGAGCGGACAGCGGCCACGAGCAGTACTTC.

This sequence joins TRBV30 and TRBJ1-4; the D is unclear. The V gene's germline CDR1 is GTSNPN and CDR2 SVGIG (reference sequence). V shed 1 base and J shed 5 bases, with 14 bases lying between them. The CDR3 runs 15 residues. This chain's CDR3 is CAWSEAVSRNEKLFF. The CDR3 DNA is TGTGCCTGGAGTGAGGCGGTCTCACGAAATGAAAAACTGTTTTTT.

The rearrangement links TRBV5-4 to TRBJ2-1, with 8 bases matching TRBD2. The V and J ends lost 1 base and 6 bases, in that order; junction bases with no gene match: 9. The germline gives CDR1 SGHNT, CDR2 YYREEE (reference sequence). CDR3 length equals 16 residues. Here the CDR3 reads CASSLTGRGVFNEQFF. In DNA, the CDR3 is TGTGCCAGCAGCTTGACAGGGCGGGGGGTGTTCAATGAGCAGTTCTTC.

The J gene is TRBJ2-7, the V gene TRBV14, with unresolved D. Germline CDR1 SGHDN, CDR2 FVKESK. This CDR3 comprises 15 residues. V was trimmed by 4 bases and J by 3 bases, leaving 16 bases between them. The DNA of the CDR3 is TGTGCCAGCAGCCCCGGGCCAGACTCTTTCTACGAGCAGTACTTC. Its translation is CASSPGPDSFYEQYF.

V usage is TRBV25-1 and J usage is TRBJ2-1; D gene unclear. Germline CDR1 and CDR2: MGHDK and SYGVNS. V was clipped by 5 bases and J by 4 bases, with 12 bases between them. The CDR3 has 14 residues. The CDR3 bases are TGTGCCAGCAGTCCCGTCGGTATTTACAATGAGCAGTTCTTC. Its translation is CASSPVGIYNEQFF.

This clone was seen a single time. This chain connects TRBV27 to TRBJ2-1; 11 nucleotides agree with TRBD2. Looked up from germline, CDR1 is MNHEY and CDR2 is SMNVEV (reference sequence). CDR3 length equals 17 residues. The J segment lost 8 bases and the V segment lost 5 bases, leaving 14 bases of the junction unmatched. CDR3 amino acids: CASSLRGLAERSDEQFF. The CDR3 DNA is TGTGCCAGCAGTCTTAGGGGACTAGCGGAAAGGTCGGATGAGCAGTTCTTC.